This T cell receptor (beta chain) comes out of a study of human T cells and chemical hapten exposure. At the level of the study: Patch tests containing 0.01% DPC, applied to the upper back, were read at 6 days.

Each CDR3 protein is one row after TCRdb ran MiXCR on the RACE reads. Among 360,000 or so distinct CDR3 sequences, about 6.9% were seen once, and the ten largest hold under 7%. This clonotype was seen a handful of times. Its antigen is not known. Whole-study results and caveats: Alopecia in all donors means immunity may differ from healthy individuals.

Per the germline V gene, CDR1 is SGHRS and CDR2 is YFSETQ. There are 15 residues in the CDR3. V lost 0 bases and J lost 4, with 14 bases in between. Time point specified: patch test 2, 6 weeks after DPC sensitization. The treatment is: therapeutic diphenylcyclopropenone sensitization with weekly scalp DPC. The sample in question was whole blood, obtained in connection with sensitization to the hapten diphenylcyclopropenone (DPC). This chain connects TRBV5-1 to TRBJ2-7; D is possibly TRBD1 (5 bases). The clonotype originates from a woman aged 18-29 years with alopecia areata. Some clones in this sample may be carry-over from other donors' samples. The chain's CDR3 is CASSLGGPGVYEQYF. The DNA for the CDR3 is TGCGCCAGCAGCTTGGGGGGCCCGGGCGTGTACGAGCAGTACTTC.